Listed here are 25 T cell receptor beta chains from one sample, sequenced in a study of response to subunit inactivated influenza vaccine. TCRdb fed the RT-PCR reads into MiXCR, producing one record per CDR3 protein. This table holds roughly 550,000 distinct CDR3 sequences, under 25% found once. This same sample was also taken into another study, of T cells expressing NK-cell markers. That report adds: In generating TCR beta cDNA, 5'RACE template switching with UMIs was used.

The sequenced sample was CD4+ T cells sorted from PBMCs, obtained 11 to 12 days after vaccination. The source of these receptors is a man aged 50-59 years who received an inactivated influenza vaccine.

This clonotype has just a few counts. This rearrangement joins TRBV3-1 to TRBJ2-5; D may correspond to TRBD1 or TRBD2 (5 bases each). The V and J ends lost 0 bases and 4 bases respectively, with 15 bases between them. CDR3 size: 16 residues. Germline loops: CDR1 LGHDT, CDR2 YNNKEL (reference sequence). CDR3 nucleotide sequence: TGTGCCAGCAGCCAAGATGGGGGAGCGGTAAGAGAGACCCAGTACTTC. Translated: CASSQDGGAVRETQYF.

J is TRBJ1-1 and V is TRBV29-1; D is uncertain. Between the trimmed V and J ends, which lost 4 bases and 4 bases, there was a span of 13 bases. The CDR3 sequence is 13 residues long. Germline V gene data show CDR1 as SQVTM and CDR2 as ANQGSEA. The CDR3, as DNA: TGCAGCGTTGTCGGGAGGTTCGGCACTGAAGCTTTCTTT. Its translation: CSVVGRFGTEAFF.

CDR3 region: CASSPPTGDKETQYF. In DNA form, the CDR3 reads TGTGCCAGCAGCCCGCCGACAGGAGATAAAGAGACCCAGTACTTC. The rearrangement joins TRBV7-6 to TRBJ2-5, with a weak D call TRBD1 (6 bases). Germline values: CDR1 SGHVS, CDR2 FNYEAQ. The CDR3 runs 15 residues. V was cut by 5 bases and J by 3 bases, with 16 bases left in between.

As DNA, the CDR3 is TGCGCCAGCAGTGAATCTGGGGTTCCCTACGAGCAGTACTTC. It yields the protein CASSESGVPYEQYF. The V call is TRBV10-1, the J call TRBJ2-7, with D unresolved. The CDR3 is 14 residues long. Per germline, CDR1 WNHNN and CDR2 SYGVQD (reference sequence). Trimming stripped 3 bases from V and 2 bases from J, with 11 bases between.

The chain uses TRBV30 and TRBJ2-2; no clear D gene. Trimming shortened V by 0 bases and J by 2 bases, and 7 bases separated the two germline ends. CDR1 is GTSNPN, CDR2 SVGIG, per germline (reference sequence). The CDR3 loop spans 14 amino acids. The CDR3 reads CAWSVTANTGELFF. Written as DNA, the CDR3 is TGTGCCTGGAGTGTCACCGCAAACACCGGGGAGCTGTTTTTT.

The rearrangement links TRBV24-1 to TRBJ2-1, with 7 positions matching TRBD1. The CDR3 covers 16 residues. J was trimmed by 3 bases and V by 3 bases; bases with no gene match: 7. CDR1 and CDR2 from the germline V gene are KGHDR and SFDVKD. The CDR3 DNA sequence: TGTGCCACCAGTGATCGCTACAGGGACAGCTACAATGAGCAGTTCTTC. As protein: CATSDRYRDSYNEQFF.

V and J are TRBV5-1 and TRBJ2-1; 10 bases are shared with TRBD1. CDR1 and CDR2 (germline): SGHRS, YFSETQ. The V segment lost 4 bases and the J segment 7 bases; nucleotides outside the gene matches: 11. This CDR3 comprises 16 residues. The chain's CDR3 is CASSILPGTGANEQFF. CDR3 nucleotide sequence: TGCGCCAGCAGCATACTCCCCGGGACAGGGGCAAATGAGCAGTTCTTC.

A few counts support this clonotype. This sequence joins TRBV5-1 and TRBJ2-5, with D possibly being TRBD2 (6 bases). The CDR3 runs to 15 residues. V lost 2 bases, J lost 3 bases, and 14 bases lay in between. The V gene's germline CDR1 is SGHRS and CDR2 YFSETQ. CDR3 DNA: TGCGCCAGCAGCTTACCAGAGACTAGAAAAGAGACCCAGTACTTC. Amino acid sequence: CASSLPETRKETQYF.

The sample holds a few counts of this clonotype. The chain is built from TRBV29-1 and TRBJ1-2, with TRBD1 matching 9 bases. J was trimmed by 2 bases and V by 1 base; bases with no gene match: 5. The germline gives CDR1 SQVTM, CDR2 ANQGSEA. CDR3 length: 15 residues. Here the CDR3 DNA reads TGCAGCGTTGAAGGGGGACAGGGAGGAAACTATGGCTACACCTTC. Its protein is CSVEGGQGGNYGYTF.

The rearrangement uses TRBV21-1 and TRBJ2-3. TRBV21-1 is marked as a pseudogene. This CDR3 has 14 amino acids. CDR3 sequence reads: CASSKVDSKDTQYF. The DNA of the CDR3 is TGTGCCAGCAGCAAAGTTGATAGCAAAGATACGCAGTATTTT.

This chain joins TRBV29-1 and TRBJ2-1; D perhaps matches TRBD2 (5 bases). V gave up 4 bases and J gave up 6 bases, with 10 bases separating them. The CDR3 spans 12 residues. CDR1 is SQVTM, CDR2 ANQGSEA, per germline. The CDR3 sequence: CSVGGSGNEQFF. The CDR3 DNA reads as TGCAGCGTTGGAGGAAGCGGCAATGAGCAGTTCTTC.

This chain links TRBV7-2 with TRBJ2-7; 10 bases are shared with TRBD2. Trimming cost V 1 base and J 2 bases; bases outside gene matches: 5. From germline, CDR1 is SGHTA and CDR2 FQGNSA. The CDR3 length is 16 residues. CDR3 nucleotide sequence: TGTGCCAGCAGCTTAGGAGCTAGCGGGGGCACCTACGAGCAGTACTTC. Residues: CASSLGASGGTYEQYF. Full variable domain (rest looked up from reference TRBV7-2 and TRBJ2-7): GAGVSQSPSNKVTEKGKDVELRCDPISGHTALYWYRQSLGQGLEFLIYFQGNSAPDKSGLPSDRFSAERTGGSVSTLTIQRTQQEDSAVYLCASSLGASGGTYEQYFGPGTRLTVT.

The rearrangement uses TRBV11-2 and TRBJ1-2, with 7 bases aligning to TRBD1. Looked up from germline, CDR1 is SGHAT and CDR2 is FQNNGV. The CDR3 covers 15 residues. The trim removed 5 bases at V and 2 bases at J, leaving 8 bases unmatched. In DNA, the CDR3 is TGTGCCAGCAGCCTTAGGACAGGCATAAACTATGGCTACACCTTC. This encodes CASSLRTGINYGYTF.

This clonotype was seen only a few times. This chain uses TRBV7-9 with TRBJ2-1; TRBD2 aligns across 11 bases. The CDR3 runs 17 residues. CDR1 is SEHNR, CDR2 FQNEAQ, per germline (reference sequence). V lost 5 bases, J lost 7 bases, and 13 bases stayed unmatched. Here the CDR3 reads CASSPGFLAGGLNEQFF. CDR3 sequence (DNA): TGTGCCAGCAGCCCCGGTTTTCTAGCGGGGGGTTTAAATGAGCAGTTCTTC.

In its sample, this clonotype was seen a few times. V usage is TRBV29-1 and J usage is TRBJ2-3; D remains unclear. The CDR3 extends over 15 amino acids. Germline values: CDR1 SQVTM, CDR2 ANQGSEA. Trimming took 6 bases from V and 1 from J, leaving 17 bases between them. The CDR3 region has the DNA TGCAGCGTGCCAAACTGGGCCCGGGGCACAGATACGCAGTATTTT. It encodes CSVPNWARGTDTQYF.

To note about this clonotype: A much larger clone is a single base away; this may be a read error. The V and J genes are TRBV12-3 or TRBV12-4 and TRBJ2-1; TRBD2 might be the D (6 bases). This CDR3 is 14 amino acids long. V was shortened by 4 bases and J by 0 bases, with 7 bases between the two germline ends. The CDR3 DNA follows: TGTGCCAGCAGTTCGGGACTCTCCTACAATGAGCAGTTCTTC. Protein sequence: CASSSGLSYNEQFF.

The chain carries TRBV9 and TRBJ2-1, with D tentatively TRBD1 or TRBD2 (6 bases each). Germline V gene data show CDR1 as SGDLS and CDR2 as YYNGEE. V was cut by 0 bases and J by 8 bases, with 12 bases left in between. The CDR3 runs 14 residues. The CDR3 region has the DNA TGTGCCAGCAGCGTAGGGAGGGGGGAATATGAGCAGTTCTTC. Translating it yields CASSVGRGEYEQFF.

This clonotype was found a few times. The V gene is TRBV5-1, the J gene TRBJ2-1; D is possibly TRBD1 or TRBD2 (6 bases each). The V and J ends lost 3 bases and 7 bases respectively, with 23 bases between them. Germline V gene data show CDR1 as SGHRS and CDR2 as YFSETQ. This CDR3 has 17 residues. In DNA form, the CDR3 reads TGCGCCAGCAGCTGGGGATTCGTTAGGGGGGTTAATAATGAGCAGTTCTTC. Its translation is CASSWGFVRGVNNEQFF.

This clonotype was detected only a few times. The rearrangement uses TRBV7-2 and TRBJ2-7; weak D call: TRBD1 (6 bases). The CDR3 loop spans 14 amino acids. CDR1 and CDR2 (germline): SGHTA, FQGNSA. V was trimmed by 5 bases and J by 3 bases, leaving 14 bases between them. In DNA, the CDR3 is TGTGCCAGCAGCACCCAGACAGGCTACTACGAGCAGTACTTC. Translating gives CASSTQTGYYEQYF.

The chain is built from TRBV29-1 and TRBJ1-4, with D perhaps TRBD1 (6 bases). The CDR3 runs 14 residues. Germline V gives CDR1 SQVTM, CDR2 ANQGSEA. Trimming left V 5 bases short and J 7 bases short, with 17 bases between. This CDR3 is CSVRGLGAGEKLFF. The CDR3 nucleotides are TGCAGCGTTCGAGGTCTGGGGGCAGGTGAAAAACTGTTTTTT.

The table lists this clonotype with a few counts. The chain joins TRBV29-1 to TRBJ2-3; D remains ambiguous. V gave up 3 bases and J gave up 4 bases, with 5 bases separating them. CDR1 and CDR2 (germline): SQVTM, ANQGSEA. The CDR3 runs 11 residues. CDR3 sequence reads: CSVDASDTQYF. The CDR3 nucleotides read TGCAGCGTTGATGCCTCAGATACGCAGTATTTT.

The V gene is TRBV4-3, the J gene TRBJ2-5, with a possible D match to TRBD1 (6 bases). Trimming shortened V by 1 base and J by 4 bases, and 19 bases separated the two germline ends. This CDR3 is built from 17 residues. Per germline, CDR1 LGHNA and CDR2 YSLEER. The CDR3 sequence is CASSQGGWTVEGETQYF. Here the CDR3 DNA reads TGCGCCAGCAGCCAAGGGGGATGGACAGTCGAGGGAGAGACCCAGTACTTC.

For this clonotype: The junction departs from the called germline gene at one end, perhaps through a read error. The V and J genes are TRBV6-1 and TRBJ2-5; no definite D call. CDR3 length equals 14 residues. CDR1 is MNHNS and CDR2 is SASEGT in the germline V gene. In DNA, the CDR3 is TGTGCCGGCAGTGAAATTATGTACCAAGAGACCCAGTACTTC. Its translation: CAGSEIMYQETQYF.

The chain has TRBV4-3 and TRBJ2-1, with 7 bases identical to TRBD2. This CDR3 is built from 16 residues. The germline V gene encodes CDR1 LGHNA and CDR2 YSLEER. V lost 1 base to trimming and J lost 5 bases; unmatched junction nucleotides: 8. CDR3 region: CASSQAAGEFHNEQFF. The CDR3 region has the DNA TGCGCCAGCAGCCAAGCCGCGGGAGAGTTCCACAATGAGCAGTTCTTC.

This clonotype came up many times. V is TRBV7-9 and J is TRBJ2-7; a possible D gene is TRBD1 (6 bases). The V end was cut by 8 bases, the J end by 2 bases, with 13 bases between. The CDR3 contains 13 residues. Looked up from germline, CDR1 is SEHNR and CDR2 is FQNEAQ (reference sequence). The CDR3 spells CASGLTGPYEQYF. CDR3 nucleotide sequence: TGTGCCAGCGGCCTAACAGGGCCCTACGAGCAGTACTTC. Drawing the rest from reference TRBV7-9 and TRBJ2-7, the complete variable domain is DTGVSQNPRHKITKRGQNVTFRCDPISEHNRLYWYRQTLGQGPEFLTYFQNEAQLEKSRLLSDRFSAERPKGSFSTLEIQRTEQGDSAMYLCASGLTGPYEQYFGPGTRLTVT.